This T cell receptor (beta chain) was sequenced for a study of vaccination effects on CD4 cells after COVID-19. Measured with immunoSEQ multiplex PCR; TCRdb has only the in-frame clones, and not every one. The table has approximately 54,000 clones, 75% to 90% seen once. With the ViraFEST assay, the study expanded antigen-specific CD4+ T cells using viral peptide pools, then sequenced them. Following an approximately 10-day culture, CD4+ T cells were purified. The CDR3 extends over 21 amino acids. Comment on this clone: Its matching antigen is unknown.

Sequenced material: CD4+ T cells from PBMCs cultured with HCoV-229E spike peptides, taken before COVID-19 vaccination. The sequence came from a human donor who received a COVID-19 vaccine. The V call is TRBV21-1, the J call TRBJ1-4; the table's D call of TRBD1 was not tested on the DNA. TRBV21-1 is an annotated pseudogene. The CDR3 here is CASSPGEERDRDPQLGEKLFF. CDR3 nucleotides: TGTGCCAGCAGCCCCGGAGAGGAACGGGACAGGGATCCCCAATTGGGGGAAAAACTGTTTTTT.